The T cell receptor (beta chain) described here comes from a study of T cells after yellow fever vaccination. As regards this clonotype: The antigen is undetermined.

Deletions cut 6 bases from V and 8 bases from J, with 25 bases between. This CDR3 comprises 17 residues. CDR1 and CDR2 from the germline V gene are SGHVS and FQNEAQ. Template-switching 5'RACE yielded the TCR cDNA; a universal primer site and UMIs were added in the process. TCRdb ran MiXCR on the 5' RACE reads and lists one entry per CDR3 protein. The table lists around 600,000 distinct CDR3 sequences, 9% to 15% of them singletons. Study conclusions and caveats: CD4 and CD8 compartments shared a small share of clonotypes. From the bulk population, abundant clonotypes could contaminate and appear within FACS-sorted repertoires.

The sample consisted of PBMCs, taken on the day of the yellow fever booster vaccination. This TCR came from a young man who received the YFV17D yellow fever vaccine. The chain couples TRBV7-8 to TRBJ1-4; D gene unclear. Written as DNA, the CDR3 is TGTGCCAGCAGACGCGGGGAGGGTCTAAGTGGTCGGGAAAAACTGTTTTTT. Translating gives CASRRGEGLSGREKLFF. The whole variable domain, remainder taken from reference TRBV7-8 and TRBJ1-4, is GAGVSQSPRYKVAKRGQDVALRCDPISGHVSLFWYQQALGQGPEFLTYFQNEAQLDKSGLPSDRFFAERPEGSVSTLKIQRTQQEDSAVYLCASRRGEGLSGREKLFFGSGTQLSVL.